The rows below give T cell receptor beta chains drawn from one sample of a study of PD-L1 blockade in urothelial cancer. Measured with immunoSEQ multiplex PCR; TCRdb has only the in-frame clones, and not every one. The table includes some 31,000 clones, around 84% detected once. The source material was PBMCs, sampled around atezolizumab (anti-PD-L1) treatment. The receptor set was obtained from a man between 65 and 85 years old with urothelial cancer. Both conserved end residues are part of each CDR3. D genes are given only for firm matches. Clone size is given for some rows only: seen once, a few or many times, or a class if the clone is expanded.

v_gene: TRBV7-9
d_gene: TRBD1
abundance: .
j_gene: TRBJ1-2
CDR3aa: CASSLPGQGAYGYTF
CDR3nt: TGTGCCAGCAGCTTACCGGGACAGGGTGCCTATGGCTACACCTTC

v_gene: TRBV6-5
d_gene: .
abundance: .
j_gene: TRBJ2-2
CDR3aa: CASSRDTPNTGELFF
CDR3nt: TGTGCCAGCAGCCGGGACACCCCGAACACCGGGGAGCTGTTTTTT

v_gene: TRBV7-2
d_gene: TRBD1
abundance: .
j_gene: TRBJ1-1
CDR3aa: CASSLETGKGTEAFF
CDR3nt: TGTGCCAGCAGCTTAGAGACAGGGAAGGGCACTGAAGCTTTCTTT

v_gene: TRBV4-1
d_gene: TRBD1
abundance: .
j_gene: TRBJ1-4
CDR3aa: CASSRGTGEEKLFF
CDR3nt: TGCGCCAGCAGCCGCGGGACAGGTGAAGAAAAACTGTTTTTT

v_gene: TRBV6-1
d_gene: TRBD1
abundance: .
j_gene: TRBJ1-1
CDR3aa: CASSLGQGNTEAFF
CDR3nt: TGTGCCAGCAGCCTCGGACAGGGAAACACTGAAGCTTTCTTT

v_gene: TRBV12-5
d_gene: TRBD2
abundance: .
j_gene: TRBJ2-3
CDR3aa: CASGSSGGVTDTQYF
CDR3nt: TGTGCTAGTGGTTCTAGCGGGGGAGTCACAGATACGCAGTATTTT

v_gene: TRBV7-9
d_gene: TRBD2
abundance: .
j_gene: TRBJ2-5
CDR3aa: CASSATSGTETQYF
CDR3nt: TGTGCCAGCAGCGCGACTAGCGGGACGGAGACCCAGTACTTC

v_gene: TRBV28
d_gene: .
abundance: .
j_gene: TRBJ2-2
CDR3aa: CASRHSTTGELFF
CDR3nt: TGTGCCAGCAGGCACAGCACCACCGGGGAGCTGTTTTTT

v_gene: TRBV15
d_gene: .
abundance: .
j_gene: TRBJ1-4
CDR3aa: CATSLDSGRSNEKLFF
CDR3nt: TGTGCCACCAGCTTAGATTCAGGGCGGTCTAATGAAAAACTGTTTTTT

v_gene: TRBV5-1
d_gene: .
abundance: once
j_gene: TRBJ1-5
CDR3aa: CASKPTEGGLQPQHF
CDR3nt: TGCGCCAGCAAACCGACAGAGGGAGGCCTTCAGCCCCAGCATTTT

v_gene: TRBV4-3
d_gene: .
abundance: .
j_gene: TRBJ2-3
CDR3aa: CASSQVVGGGGTDTQYF
CDR3nt: TGCGCCAGCAGCCAAGTGGTAGGGGGGGGAGGCACAGATACGCAGTATTTT

v_gene: TRBV7-9
d_gene: .
abundance: few
j_gene: TRBJ2-2
CDR3aa: CASRGAGKTGELFF
CDR3nt: TGTGCCAGCCGGGGGGCGGGGAAGACCGGGGAGCTGTTTTTT

v_gene: TRBV6-5
d_gene: .
abundance: .
j_gene: TRBJ2-7
CDR3aa: CASTGISYEQWF
CDR3nt: TGTGCCAGCACAGGGATCTCCTACGAGCAGTGGTTC

v_gene: TRBV2
d_gene: TRBD2
abundance: .
j_gene: TRBJ2-1
CDR3aa: CASSLTSGVYNEQFF
CDR3nt: TGTGCCAGCAGCCTCACTAGCGGGGTCTACAATGAGCAGTTCTTC

v_gene: TRBV13
d_gene: .
abundance: .
j_gene: TRBJ1-3
CDR3aa: CASSSAGRARSGNTIYF
CDR3nt: TGTGCCAGCAGCTCCGCGGGGAGAGCCAGGTCTGGAAACACCATATATTTT

v_gene: TRBV7-8
d_gene: .
abundance: .
j_gene: TRBJ2-5
CDR3aa: CASSVLGAGSRVETQYF
CDR3nt: TGTGCCAGCAGCGTCTTGGGTGCAGGCAGTAGAGTAGAGACCCAGTACTTC

v_gene: TRBV7-2
d_gene: TRBD1
abundance: .
j_gene: TRBJ1-1
CDR3aa: CASSPQTGMTEAFF
CDR3nt: TGTGCCAGCAGCCCTCAGACAGGGATGACTGAAGCTTTCTTT

v_gene: TRBV19
d_gene: .
abundance: .
j_gene: TRBJ1-5
CDR3aa: CASSSPGYSNQPQHF
CDR3nt: TGTGCCAGTAGTAGCCCCGGTTATAGCAATCAGCCCCAGCATTTT

v_gene: TRBV19
d_gene: TRBD1
abundance: .
j_gene: TRBJ1-5
CDR3aa: CASLGQLGEPQHF
CDR3nt: TGTGCCAGTCTGGGACAGCTCGGGGAGCCCCAGCATTTT

v_gene: TRBV7-3
d_gene: TRBD1
abundance: once
j_gene: TRBJ2-5
CDR3aa: CASSPGAGGSGETQYF
CDR3nt: TGTGCCAGCAGCCCCGGCGCAGGGGGCTCAGGGGAGACCCAGTACTTC

v_gene: TRBV29-1
d_gene: .
abundance: few
j_gene: TRBJ2-1
CDR3aa: CSAGPRLTSYNEQFF
CDR3nt: TGCAGCGCCGGTCCGAGGTTGACCTCCTACAATGAGCAGTTCTTC

v_gene: TRBV2
d_gene: TRBD1
abundance: .
j_gene: TRBJ1-3
CDR3aa: CASSHGTAGNTIYF
CDR3nt: TGTGCCAGCAGTCACGGGACAGCTGGAAACACCATATATTTT

v_gene: TRBV6-5
d_gene: TRBD1
abundance: .
j_gene: TRBJ2-2
CDR3aa: CASSYEQGPGELFF
CDR3nt: TGTGCCAGCAGTTACGAACAGGGGCCCGGGGAGCTGTTTTTT

v_gene: TRBV29-1
d_gene: TRBD1
abundance: .
j_gene: TRBJ1-1
CDR3aa: CSVLRGQRNTEAFF
CDR3nt: TGCAGCGTACTCAGGGGGCAGAGGAACACTGAAGCTTTCTTT

v_gene: TRBV10-3
d_gene: .
abundance: .
j_gene: TRBJ1-2
CDR3aa: CAISESGRVYGYTF
CDR3nt: TGTGCCATCAGTGAGTCGGGCAGGGTATATGGCTACACCTTC

v_gene: TRBV6-5
d_gene: TRBD1
abundance: .
j_gene: TRBJ1-1
CDR3aa: CASSRGQAREAFF
CDR3nt: TGTGCCAGCAGCCGGGGACAGGCGAGGGAAGCTTTCTTT

v_gene: TRBV5-8
d_gene: TRBD1
abundance: .
j_gene: TRBJ1-2
CDR3aa: CASSLIVQGAYGYTF
CDR3nt: TGTGCCAGCAGCTTGATTGTCCAGGGGGCCTATGGCTACACCTTC

v_gene: TRBV9
d_gene: .
abundance: .
j_gene: TRBJ2-1
CDR3aa: CASSVVGSNNEQFF
CDR3nt: TGTGCCAGCAGCGTAGTGGGCTCCAACAATGAGCAGTTCTTC

v_gene: TRBV4-3
d_gene: .
abundance: .
j_gene: TRBJ1-2
CDR3aa: CASSQEPARVRIGYTF
CDR3nt: TGCGCCAGCAGCCAAGAACCCGCCAGGGTGAGGATTGGCTACACCTTC

v_gene: TRBV9
d_gene: .
abundance: .
j_gene: TRBJ2-1
CDR3aa: CASSASFREPYNEQFF
CDR3nt: TGTGCCAGCAGCGCGTCCTTCCGGGAGCCCTACAATGAGCAGTTCTTC

v_gene: TRBV29-1
d_gene: TRBD2
abundance: .
j_gene: TRBJ2-5
CDR3aa: CSVGGGGLETQYF
CDR3nt: TGCAGCGTTGGGGGGGGAGGATTGGAGACCCAGTACTTC

v_gene: TRBV6-1
d_gene: .
abundance: few
j_gene: TRBJ2-1
CDR3aa: CASSEGAASEQFF
CDR3nt: TGTGCCAGCAGTGAAGGGGCCGCCAGTGAGCAGTTCTTC

v_gene: TRBV5-4
d_gene: .
abundance: .
j_gene: TRBJ1-4
CDR3aa: CASSLRQDSLGEKLFF
CDR3nt: TGTGCCAGCAGCTTGAGGCAGGACAGCCTCGGTGAAAAACTGTTTTTT

v_gene: TRBV29-1
d_gene: .
abundance: .
j_gene: TRBJ1-2
CDR3aa: CSVAAGRGGYTF
CDR3nt: TGCAGCGTTGCGGCAGGAAGGGGCGGCTACACCTTC

v_gene: TRBV7-9
d_gene: TRBD1
abundance: medium-sized
j_gene: TRBJ2-1
CDR3aa: CASSFGQGAHNEQFF
CDR3nt: TGTGCCAGCAGCTTCGGACAGGGGGCTCACAATGAGCAGTTCTTC